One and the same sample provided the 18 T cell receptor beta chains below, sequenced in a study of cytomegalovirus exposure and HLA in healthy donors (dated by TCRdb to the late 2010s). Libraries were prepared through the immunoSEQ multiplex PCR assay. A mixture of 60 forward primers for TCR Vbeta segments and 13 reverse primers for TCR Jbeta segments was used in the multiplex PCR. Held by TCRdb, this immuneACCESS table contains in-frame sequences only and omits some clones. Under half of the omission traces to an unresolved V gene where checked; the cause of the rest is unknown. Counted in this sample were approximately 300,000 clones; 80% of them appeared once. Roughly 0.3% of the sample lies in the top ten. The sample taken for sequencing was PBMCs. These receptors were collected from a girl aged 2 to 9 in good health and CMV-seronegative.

The DNA of the CDR3 is TGTGCCAGCTCACCGGTACCCGCGGACAGGGGGCTGGGCTCTGGGGCCAACGTCCTGACTTTC. Protein: CASSPVPADRGLGSGANVLTF. The J gene is TRBJ2-6, the V gene TRBV18; 11 bases are shared with TRBD1. V gave up 3 bases and J gave up 0 bases; unmatched junction bases: 13. The CDR3 runs to 21 residues. In germline, CDR1 is KGHSH, CDR2 LQKENI.

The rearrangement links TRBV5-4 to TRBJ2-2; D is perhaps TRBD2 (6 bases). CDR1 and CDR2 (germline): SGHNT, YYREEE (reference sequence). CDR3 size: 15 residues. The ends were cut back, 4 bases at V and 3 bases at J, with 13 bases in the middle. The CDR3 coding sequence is TGTGCCAGCAGCAGAGGACTATCCGACACCGGGGAGCTGTTTTTT. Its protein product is CASSRGLSDTGELFF.

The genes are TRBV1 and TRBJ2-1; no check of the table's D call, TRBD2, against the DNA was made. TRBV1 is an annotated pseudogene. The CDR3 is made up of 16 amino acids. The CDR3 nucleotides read TGCACCAGCATCCAGACTAGCGGGAGTCTATACAATGAGCAGTTCTTC. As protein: CTSIQTSGSLYNEQFF.

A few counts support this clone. The CDR3 region has the DNA TGCGCCAGCAGCTTGGTCCGAAACGGAGACTCTGGAAACACCATATATTTT. Translated: CASSLVRNGDSGNTIYF. The rearrangement joins TRBV5-1 to TRBJ1-3; no clear D. The CDR3 is made up of 17 amino acids. CDR1 and CDR2 (germline): SGHRS, YFSETQ. The V gene lost 0 bases and the J gene lost 0 bases, with 13 bases spanning the gap.

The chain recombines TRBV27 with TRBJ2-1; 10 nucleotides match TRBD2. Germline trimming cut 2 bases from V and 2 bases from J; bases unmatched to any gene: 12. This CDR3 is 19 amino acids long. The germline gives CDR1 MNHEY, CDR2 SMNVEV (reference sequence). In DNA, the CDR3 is TGTGCCAGCAGTTTAGGGCTAGCGGGAGATCGGTGGACCTACAATGAGCAGTTCTTC. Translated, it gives CASSLGLAGDRWTYNEQFF.

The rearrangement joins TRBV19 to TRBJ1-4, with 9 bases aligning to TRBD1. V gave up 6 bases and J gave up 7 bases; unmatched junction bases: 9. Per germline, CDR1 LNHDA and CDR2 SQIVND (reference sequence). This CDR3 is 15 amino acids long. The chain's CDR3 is CASRATGTGSEKLFF. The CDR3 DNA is TGTGCCAGTAGAGCTACCGGGACAGGGAGTGAAAAACTGTTTTTT.

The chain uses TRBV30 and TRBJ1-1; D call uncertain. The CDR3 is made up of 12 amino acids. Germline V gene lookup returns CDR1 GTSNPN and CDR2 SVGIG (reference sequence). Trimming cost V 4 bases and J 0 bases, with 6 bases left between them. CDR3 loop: CAWNDMNTEAFF. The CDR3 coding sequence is TGTGCCTGGAACGACATGAACACTGAAGCTTTCTTT.

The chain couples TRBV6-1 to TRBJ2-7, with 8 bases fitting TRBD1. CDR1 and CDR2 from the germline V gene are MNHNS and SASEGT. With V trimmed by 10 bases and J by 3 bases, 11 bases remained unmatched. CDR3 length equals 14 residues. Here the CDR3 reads CATLDRQGIYEQYF. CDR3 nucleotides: TGTGCCACCTTGGATCGACAGGGGATCTACGAGCAGTACTTC.

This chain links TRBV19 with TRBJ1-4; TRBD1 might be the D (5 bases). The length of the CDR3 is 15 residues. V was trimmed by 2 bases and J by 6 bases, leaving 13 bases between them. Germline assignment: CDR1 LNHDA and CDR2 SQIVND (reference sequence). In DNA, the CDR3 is TGTGCCAGTAGTATAATGCAGGGCGTTCATGAAAAACTGTTTTTT. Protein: CASSIMQGVHEKLFF.

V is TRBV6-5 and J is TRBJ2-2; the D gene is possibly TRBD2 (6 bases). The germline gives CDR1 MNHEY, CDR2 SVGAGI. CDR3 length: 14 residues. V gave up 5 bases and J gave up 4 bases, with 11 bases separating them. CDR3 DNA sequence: TGTGCCAGCAGTACTAGCTCGGTCACCGGGGAGCTGTTTTTT. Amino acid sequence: CASSTSSVTGELFF.

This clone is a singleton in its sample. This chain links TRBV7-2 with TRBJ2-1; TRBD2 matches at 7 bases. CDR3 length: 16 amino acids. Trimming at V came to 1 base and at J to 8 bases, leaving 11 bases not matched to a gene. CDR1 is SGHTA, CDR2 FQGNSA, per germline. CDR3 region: CASSLVGPAGFYEQFF. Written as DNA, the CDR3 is TGTGCCAGCAGCTTAGTAGGCCCAGCGGGATTTTATGAGCAGTTCTTC.

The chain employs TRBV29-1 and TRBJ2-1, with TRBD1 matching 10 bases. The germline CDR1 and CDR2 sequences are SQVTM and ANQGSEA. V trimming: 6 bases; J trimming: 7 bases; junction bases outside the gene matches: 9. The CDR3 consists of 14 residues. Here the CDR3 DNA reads TGCAGCGTCCTAGACAGGGGGCTCTCGAATGAGCAGTTCTTC. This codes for CSVLDRGLSNEQFF.

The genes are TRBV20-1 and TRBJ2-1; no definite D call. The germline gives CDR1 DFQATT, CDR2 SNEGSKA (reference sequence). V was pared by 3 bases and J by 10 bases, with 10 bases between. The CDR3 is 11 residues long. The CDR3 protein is CSARGPAEQFF. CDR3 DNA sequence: TGCAGTGCTAGGGGCCCAGCCGAGCAGTTCTTC.

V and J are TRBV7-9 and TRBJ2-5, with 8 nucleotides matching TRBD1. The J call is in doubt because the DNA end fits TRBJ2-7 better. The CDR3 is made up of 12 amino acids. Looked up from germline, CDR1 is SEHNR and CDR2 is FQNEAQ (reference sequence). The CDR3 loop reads CASSLDRDEQYF. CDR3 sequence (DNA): TGTGCCAGCAGCCTGGACAGGGACGAGCAGTACTTC.

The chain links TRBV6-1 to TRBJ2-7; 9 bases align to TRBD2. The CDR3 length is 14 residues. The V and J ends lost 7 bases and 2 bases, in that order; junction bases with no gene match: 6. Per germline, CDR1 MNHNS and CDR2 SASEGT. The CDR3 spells CASILTSGTYEQYF. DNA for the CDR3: TGTGCCAGCATCCTGACTAGCGGAACCTACGAGCAGTACTTC.

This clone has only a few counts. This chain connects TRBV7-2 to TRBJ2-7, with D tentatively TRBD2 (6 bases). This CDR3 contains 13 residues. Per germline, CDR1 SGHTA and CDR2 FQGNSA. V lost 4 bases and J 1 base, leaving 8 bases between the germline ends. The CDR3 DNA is TGTGCCAGCAGCTCGACTAGATCCTACGAGCAGTACTTC. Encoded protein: CASSSTRSYEQYF.

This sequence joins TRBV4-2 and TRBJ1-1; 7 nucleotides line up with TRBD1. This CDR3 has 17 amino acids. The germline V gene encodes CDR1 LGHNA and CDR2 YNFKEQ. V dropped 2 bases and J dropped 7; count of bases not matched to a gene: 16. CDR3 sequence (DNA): TGTGCCAGCAGCCAATCTCCCCTTCTAGGGACAGTACGTGAAGCTTTCTTT. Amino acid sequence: CASSQSPLLGTVREAFF.

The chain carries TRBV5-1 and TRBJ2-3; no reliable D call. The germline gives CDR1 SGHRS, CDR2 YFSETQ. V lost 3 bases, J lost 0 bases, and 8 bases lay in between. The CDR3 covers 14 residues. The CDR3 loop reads CASSSGGSTDTQYF. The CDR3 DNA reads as TGCGCCAGCAGCTCAGGTGGGAGCACAGATACGCAGTATTTT.